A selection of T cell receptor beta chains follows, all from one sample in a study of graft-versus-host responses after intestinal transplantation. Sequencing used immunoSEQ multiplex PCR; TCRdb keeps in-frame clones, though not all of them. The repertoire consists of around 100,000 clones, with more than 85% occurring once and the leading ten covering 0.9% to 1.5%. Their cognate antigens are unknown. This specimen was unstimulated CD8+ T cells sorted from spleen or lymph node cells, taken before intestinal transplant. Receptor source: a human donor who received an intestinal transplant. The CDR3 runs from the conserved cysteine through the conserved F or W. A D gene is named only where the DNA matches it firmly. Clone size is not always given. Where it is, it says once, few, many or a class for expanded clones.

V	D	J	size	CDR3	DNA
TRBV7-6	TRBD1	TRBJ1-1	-	CASSLPTAGGQGNTEAFF	TGTGCCAGCAGCTTGCCTACGGCAGGGGGCCAAGGCAACACTGAAGCTTTCTTT
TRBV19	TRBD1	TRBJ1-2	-	CASSISGVVQGQGAEGYTF	TGTGCCAGTAGTATATCTGGGGTGGTACAGGGACAGGGGGCGGAAGGCTACACCTTC
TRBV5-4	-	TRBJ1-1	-	CASSLDGPTEAFF	TGTGCCAGCAGCTTGGACGGGCCCACTGAAGCTTTCTTT
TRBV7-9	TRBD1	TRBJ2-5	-	CASSFGTAGGETQYF	TGTGCCAGCAGCTTTGGGACAGCTGGGGGAGAGACCCAGTACTTC
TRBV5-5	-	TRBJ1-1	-	CASSLDGLNTEAFF	TGTGCCAGCAGCTTGGACGGGCTGAACACTGAAGCTTTCTTT
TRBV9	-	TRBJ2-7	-	CASSVKKAGTSYEQYF	TGTGCCAGCAGCGTAAAAAAGGCCGGAACCTCCTACGAGCAGTACTTC
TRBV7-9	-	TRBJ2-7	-	CASSLSLAYEQYF	TGTGCCAGCAGCTTAAGCCTTGCCTACGAGCAGTACTTC
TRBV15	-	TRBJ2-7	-	CATSYNTREQYF	TGTGCCACCAGCTATAACACACGCGAGCAGTACTTC
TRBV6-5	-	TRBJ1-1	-	CASSANDPSIF	TGTGCCAGCAGTGCAAACGACCCGTCTATCTTT
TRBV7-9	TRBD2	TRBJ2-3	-	CATAIGGEDTQYF	TGTGCCACTGCTATCGGGGGGGAGGATACGCAGTATTTT
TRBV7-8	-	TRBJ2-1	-	CASSLGGWENSYNEQFF	TGTGCCAGCAGCTTAGGGGGGTGGGAAAACTCCTACAATGAGCAGTTCTTC
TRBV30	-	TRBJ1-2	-	CAWSGEEVSYGYTF	TGTGCCTGGAGTGGAGAGGAGGTGAGCTATGGCTACACCTTC
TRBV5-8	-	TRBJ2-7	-	CASTPGAPWSSYEQYF	TGTGCCAGCACCCCGGGGGCCCCTTGGAGCTCCTACGAGCAGTACTTC
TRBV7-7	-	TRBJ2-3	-	CASSPKQGADTQYF	TGTGCCAGCAGCCCCAAGCAGGGAGCAGATACGCAGTATTTT
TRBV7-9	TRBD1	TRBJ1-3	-	CASSSPGTEFYGNTIYF	TGTGCCAGCAGCTCCCCCGGGACAGAATTTTACGGAAACACCATATATTTT
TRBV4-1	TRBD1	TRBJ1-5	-	CASSPGTGSNQPQHF	TGCGCCAGCAGCCCCGGGACAGGCAGCAATCAGCCCCAGCATTTT
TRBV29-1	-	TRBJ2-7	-	CSVESVTYEQYF	TGCAGCGTTGAGTCAGTTACCTACGAGCAGTACTTC
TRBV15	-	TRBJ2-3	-	CATSREGRTSTDTQYF	TGTGCCACCAGCAGAGAGGGCAGAACTAGCACAGATACGCAGTATTTT
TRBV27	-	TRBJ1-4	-	CASSSQGGGEKLFF	TGTGCCAGCAGTTCACAGGGAGGGGGTGAAAAACTGTTTTTT
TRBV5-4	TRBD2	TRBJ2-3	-	CASSLRDYSFTDTQYF	TGTGCCAGCAGCTTGCGGGACTACTCCTTCACAGATACGCAGTATTTT
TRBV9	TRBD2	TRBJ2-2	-	CASQLRGESTGELFF	TGTGCTTCACAATTGCGGGGGGAGTCCACCGGGGAGCTGTTTTTT
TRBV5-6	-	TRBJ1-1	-	CASSPAPGAEAFF	TGTGCCAGCAGCCCAGCGCCCGGGGCTGAAGCTTTCTTT
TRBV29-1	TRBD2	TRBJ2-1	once	CSSQKVRGAYNEQFF	TGCAGCTCCCAGAAGGTTCGGGGGGCCTACAATGAGCAGTTCTTC
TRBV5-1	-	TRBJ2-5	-	CASSSRRTDSETQYF	TGCGCCAGCAGCTCCCGCCGGACAGACTCAGAGACCCAGTACTTC
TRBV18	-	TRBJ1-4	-	CASSPLNGATNEKLFF	TGTGCCAGCTCACCACTGAACGGAGCAACTAATGAAAAACTGTTTTTT
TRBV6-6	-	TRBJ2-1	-	CASSRDEAYNEQFF	TGTGCCAGTTCCCGGGACGAAGCCTACAATGAGCAGTTCTTC
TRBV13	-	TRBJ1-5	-	CASSLGTGSNQPQHF	TGTGCCAGCAGCTTGGGGACGGGTAGCAATCAGCCCCAGCATTTT
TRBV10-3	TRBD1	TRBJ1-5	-	CAISEYRGLDQPQHF	TGTGCCATCAGTGAATACAGGGGCCTAGATCAGCCCCAGCATTTT